This T cell receptor beta chain was sequenced for a study of CD8 T cells in Susac syndrome (dated by TCRdb to the late 2010s). The study in broad terms: The study used repertoire sequencing to test whether antigen drove CD8+ T cell activation and differentiation in Susac syndrome. CD8+ T cell repertoire clonality was compared between fewer than 13 healthy donors, some 14 Susac syndrome patients and some 15 multiple sclerosis patients.

Peripheral blood CD8+ and CD4+ T cells from healthy donors, Susac syndrome patients and multiple sclerosis patients were profiled by high-throughput TCR beta sequencing. Healthy donors were age- and sex-matched controls. Bulk CD8+ and CD4+ T cells were purified by magnetic negative isolation, while CD8+ TEMRA cells were enriched using FACS. Blood was drawn into EDTA tubes, processed within 24 hours, and PBMCs were isolated by density gradient centrifugation. PBMCs intended for TCR sequencing were cryopreserved in liquid nitrogen and were subsequently thawed in a 37 degrees C water bath. Purity of sorted or isolated CD4+, CD8+ and CD8+ TEMRA cells was at least 90%. RNA was extracted with the RNeasy kit and about 0.45 to 1 ug was reverse transcribed using random hexamers. TCR beta CDR3 regions were amplified with the immunoSEQ multiplex PCR assay covering 54 Vbeta and 13 Jbeta segments. Bias from PCR amplification was corrected by using a synthetic template baseline for primer optimization and for computational correction. The original methods were these. Reads were annotated to V, D and J genes according to IMGT and were analyzed with immunoSEQ Analyzer, with only productive sequences retained. Clonality was computed as one minus Shannon entropy normalized by log2 of the number of productive unique sequences. For each patient and control, public and private clones were evaluated within the 100 most prevalent clones. Clones were defined as Susac-specific if absent from the healthy and MS cohorts, from 1052 published viral clones and from other ImmuneACCESS disease sequences. TCRdb reanalyzed the raw reads on its own, using fastp at Q25 for trimming and MiXCR for clone calling, and kept in-frame beta chains. CDR3 protein sequences are deduplicated, and each keeps its most common genes and DNA. The authors' filters were not applied to this entry. This sample has approximately 100,000 distinct CDR3 sequences in its table, and 85% to 95% of those were observed once. The ten largest clonotypes hold roughly 0.11% of the sample.

Findings and caveats that apply to the study as a whole: The study acknowledged that relatively few individuals were included in the TCR sequencing and HLA analysis.

For this chain, trimming is 6 bases at the V end and 0 bases at the J end, and the number of junction bases without a gene match is 1. The CDR3 spans 14 residues, from the cysteine through the phenylalanine. Only the CDR3 DNA stays, 42 bases, in frame from base 1. The germline V gene specifies SQVTM as CDR1 and ANQGSEA as CDR2. In regard to this clonotype: No cognate antigen has been identified for it. No per-base quality is available; no much larger clone lies one base away.

Sample: CD8+ T cells from PBMCs. The chain is made from TRBV29-1 and TRBJ2-7; TRBD2 agrees with 14 junctional bases. The clonotype was recovered from a human donor in good health. The base sequence is TGCAGCGTGGGACTAGCGGGAGTCTCCTACGAGCAGTACTTC. Its protein reads: CSVGLAGVSYEQYF.